The 28 T cell receptor beta chains below all came from one sample that was sequenced in a study of T cell repertoires in cytomegalovirus infection (dated by TCRdb to the late 2010s). Per the publication, the treatment or condition label means: in vitro stimulation with specific CMV peptide epitopes to enrich CMV-specific T cells. These receptors lack a known antigen. Reads for this sample came from an Illumina HiSeq 1500. Clones were called with MiXCR by TCRdb after fastp trimmed the public reads at Q25, and only in-frame beta chains were retained. Every entry covers one CDR3 protein and lists the most common genes and DNA from its rows. In all, the sample holds hundreds of thousands of distinct CDR3 sequences, and around 31% of those were seen once. The ten biggest clones cover 18% of the sample. Source: cultured PBMCs, taken from culture after CMV antigen stimulation. Every receptor here comes from a human donor in good health (CMV status not recorded). Some clones in this sample may be carry-over from other donors' samples.

This chain connects TRBV7-6 to TRBJ2-7; TRBD2 matches 9 bases. Germline V gives CDR1 SGHVS, CDR2 FNYEAQ. V shed 0 bases, J shed 2 bases, and the junction held 2 bases outside the gene matches. The CDR3 sequence is 15 residues long. The CDR3, as DNA: TGTGCCAGCAGCTTAGCGCGGGAGGGGGCCTACGAGCAGTACTTC. This sequence encodes CASSLAREGAYEQYF. The full variable domain, its missing parts supplied by reference TRBV7-6 and TRBJ2-7, is GAGVSQSPRYKVTKRGQDVALRCDPISGHVSLYWYRQALGQGPEFLTYFNYEAQQDKSGLPNDRFSAERPEGSISTLTIQRTEQRDSAMYRCASSLAREGAYEQYFGPGTRLTVT.

The V call is TRBV5-5, the J call TRBJ1-3; no reliable D call. The length of the CDR3 is 15 residues. The V gene's germline CDR1 is SGHKS and CDR2 YYEKEE (reference sequence). V shed 4 bases and J shed 0 bases, with 11 bases lying between them. CDR3 nucleotide sequence: TGTGCCAGCAGCAGCACTTCATACTCTGGAAACACCATATATTTT. It translates to CASSSTSYSGNTIYF.

V is TRBV28 and J is TRBJ2-3, with TRBD1 as a possible D gene (5 bases). The CDR3 has 15 residues. Germline V lookup: CDR1 MDHEN, CDR2 SYDVKM. V was clipped by 2 bases and J by 4 bases, with 13 bases between them. DNA for the CDR3: TGTGCCAGCAGTTTAAAAGGGGCCATCGCAGATACGCAGTATTTT. Encoded protein: CASSLKGAIADTQYF.

This clonotype was detected only once. The chain has TRBV29-1 and TRBJ1-5, with D hard to call. Germline V gives CDR1 SQVTM, CDR2 ANQGSEA. This CDR3 region has 12 residues. V dropped 3 bases and J dropped 4 bases, with 7 bases sitting between them. The CDR3 loop is CSVEVGNQPQHF. DNA of the CDR3: TGCAGCGTTGAGGTCGGGAATCAGCCCCAGCATTTT.

This clonotype was counted a few times. This chain uses TRBV7-8 with TRBJ1-5; 7 positions match TRBD1. J gave up 1 base and V 6 bases, and 3 bases lay outside the gene matches. The CDR3 has 14 residues. Germline V gene data show CDR1 as SGHVS and CDR2 as FQNEAQ. The CDR3 is CASRETGSNQPQHF. In DNA form, the CDR3 reads TGTGCCAGCAGGGAGACAGGGAGCAATCAGCCCCAGCATTTT.

J is TRBJ1-5 and V is TRBV6-1, with D possibly matching TRBD1 (5 bases). The length of the CDR3 is 13 residues. Germline V CDR1 and CDR2: MNHNS, SASEGT. The germline V and J ends were trimmed by 4 bases and 7 bases, with 11 bases remaining between them. The CDR3 spells CASSVGEAQPQHF. The CDR3 DNA follows: TGTGCCAGCAGTGTGGGGGAAGCCCAGCCCCAGCATTTT.

With respect to this clonotype: Compared with germline, one end of the junction differs, possibly owing to a read error. V and J are TRBV7-2 and TRBJ2-5, with D perhaps matching TRBD1 (6 bases). The CDR3 has 15 amino acids. Germline CDR1 is SGHTA and CDR2 is FQGNSA. CDR3 nucleotide sequence: TGTGCCAGCAGCGCAGGGGCGTCCCTCGGAGAGACGCAGTACTTC. It yields the protein CASSAGASLGETQYF.

V and J are TRBV7-2 and TRBJ2-7; 8 bases are shared with TRBD2. The CDR3 consists of 18 residues. Germline V gene data show CDR1 as SGHTA and CDR2 as FQGNSA. Trimming took 2 bases from V and 3 from J; bases not matched to a gene: 15. CDR3 residues: CASSLHPTAGASDYEQYF. The CDR3 coding sequence is TGTGCCAGCAGCTTACATCCTACAGCGGGGGCTTCCGACTACGAGCAGTACTTC.

This clonotype was counted only a few times. The rearrangement uses TRBV11-2 and TRBJ2-3, with 7 bases fitting TRBD2. This CDR3 is 13 amino acids long. Germline V gene data show CDR1 as SGHAT and CDR2 as FQNNGV. Losses at the gene ends were 8 bases for V and 3 bases for J; bases not matched to a gene: 5. CDR3 nucleotides: TGTGCCAGCGGGCTAGCGGTGACAGATACGCAGTATTTT. The encoded protein is CASGLAVTDTQYF.

The gene calls are TRBV20-1 and TRBJ1-4; D not certain. Germline V gene lookup returns CDR1 DFQATT and CDR2 SNEGSKA (reference sequence). The length of the CDR3 is 14 residues. Trimming shortened V by 1 base and J by 6 bases, and 12 bases separated the two germline ends. The CDR3 region is CSARAAEYYEKLFF. The CDR3 DNA reads as TGCAGTGCTAGAGCGGCAGAGTATTATGAAAAACTGTTTTTT.

The chain combines TRBV5-3 with TRBJ1-6, with D maybe TRBD1 (5 bases). TRBV5-3 is noted as an ORF with a role that remains uncertain. The ends were cut back, 8 bases at V and 6 bases at J, with 18 bases in the middle. CDR3 length: 15 residues. The CDR3 region has the DNA TGTGCCAGCAGCCTCCCCGGGGCCTCTAATTCACCCCTCCACTTT. Translated, it gives CASSLPGASNSPLHF.

V is TRBV2 and J is TRBJ1-2, with D hard to call. Germline CDR1 and CDR2: SNHLY and FYNNEI. V lost 4 bases and J lost 2, with 14 bases in between. The CDR3 totals 15 residues. This chain's CDR3 is CASSVSGPDNYGYTF. DNA for the CDR3: TGTGCCAGCAGTGTTAGTGGCCCCGACAACTATGGCTACACCTTC.

This chain connects TRBV5-4 to TRBJ1-1; D uncertain. From germline, CDR1 is SGHNT and CDR2 YYREEE (reference sequence). Deletions cut 4 bases from V and 1 base from J, with 20 bases between. The CDR3 length is 17 residues. The CDR3 region has the DNA TGTGCCAGCAGCCTCAAGGGAAGCCTTCGGGGGAACACTGAAGCTTTCTTT. This translates into CASSLKGSLRGNTEAFF.

This chain connects TRBV12-3 or TRBV12-4 to TRBJ2-7, with TRBD1 as a possible D gene (5 bases). CDR3 size: 14 residues. Trimming took 4 bases from V and 3 from J, leaving 13 bases between them. Here the CDR3 DNA reads TGTGCCAGCAGTTCGAAGGACACCTACTACGAGCAGTACTTC. Translating it yields CASSSKDTYYEQYF.

The chain carries TRBV12-3 or TRBV12-4 and TRBJ1-2; D might be TRBD1 (6 bases). Deletions cut 3 bases from V and 4 bases from J, with 9 bases between. This CDR3 is 13 amino acids long. As DNA, the CDR3 is TGTGCCAGCAGTTTTCTACAGGGCTATGGCTACACCTTC. Its translation is CASSFLQGYGYTF.

This clonotype was found a few times. V is TRBV6-1 and J is TRBJ2-3, with 8 bases that match TRBD1. The germline V gene encodes CDR1 MNHNS and CDR2 SASEGT. With 6 bases clipped from V and 5 bases from J, the junction kept 19 bases outside the gene matches. This CDR3 comprises 18 residues. The CDR3 DNA sequence: TGTGCCAGCAGCACCTCAGGGGGACAGGCGTTTTCCGGAGATACGCAGTATTTT. This sequence encodes CASSTSGGQAFSGDTQYF.

The chain joins TRBV19 to TRBJ1-2; TRBD1 matches 9 bases. V was pared by 3 bases and J by 6 bases, with 11 bases of the junction left unmatched. The germline gives CDR1 LNHDA, CDR2 SQIVND (reference sequence). The CDR3 is 16 amino acids. The CDR3: CASSIVGTGRLDGYTF. The DNA for the CDR3 is TGTGCCAGTAGTATTGTAGGGACAGGGAGATTGGATGGCTACACCTTC.

V gene TRBV9 combines with J gene TRBJ1-1, with D possibly matching TRBD1 (5 bases). Germline V gene lookup returns CDR1 SGDLS and CDR2 YYNGEE. The CDR3 contains 14 residues. Trimming took off 0 bases at V and 7 bases at J, with 13 bases between the two ends. For the CDR3, the DNA is TGTGCCAGCAGCGTAGGGGAGATCGGGGGTGAAGCTTTCTTT. Translating gives CASSVGEIGGEAFF.

The genes are TRBV7-7 and TRBJ2-7, with TRBD2 identical over 9 bases. CDR3 length equals 15 residues. After removal of 5 bases from V and 1 base from J, the junction contained 6 bases not matched to a gene. The germline gives CDR1 SSHAT, CDR2 FNYEAQ (reference sequence). CDR3: CASSILAGPSYEQYF. CDR3 sequence (DNA): TGTGCCAGCAGCATCCTAGCGGGGCCTTCCTACGAGCAGTACTTC.

This clonotype showed up just a few times. A much larger clonotype is one base distant, so this may be a read error. The gene calls are TRBV7-2 and TRBJ2-7, with 7 nucleotides matching TRBD2. Looked up from germline, CDR1 is SGHTA and CDR2 is FQGNSA. The junction had 12 bases not matched to a gene; V was cut back by 5 bases and J by 5 bases. This CDR3 comprises 15 residues. The CDR3 nucleotides read TGTGCCAGCAGCCCAGGACTAGTGGGATACCACGAGCAGTACTTC. Translating gives CASSPGLVGYHEQYF.

The sample holds many counts of this clonotype. The chain is built from TRBV7-2 and TRBJ2-3; a weak D match, TRBD2 (6 bases). V dropped 8 bases and J dropped 6 bases, with 12 bases sitting between them. The CDR3 runs 12 residues. Germline CDR1 and CDR2: SGHTA and FQGNSA. The CDR3: CASGPAGDTQYF. CDR3 DNA sequence: TGTGCCAGCGGACCCGCGGGGGATACGCAGTATTTT.

This chain uses TRBV6-6 with TRBJ2-7; 7 bases line up with TRBD1. The CDR3 is 13 amino acids. Germline lookup yields CDR1 MNHNY and CDR2 SVGAGI (reference sequence). Trimming took 6 bases from V and 7 from J; bases not matched to a gene: 9. CDR3 in amino acids: CASSPDRVGEQYF. The CDR3 DNA sequence: TGTGCCAGCAGCCCAGACAGGGTAGGTGAGCAGTACTTC.

The chain links TRBV20-1 to TRBJ2-3, with D perhaps TRBD1 (7 bases). This CDR3 has 15 amino acids. Between the trimmed V and J ends, which lost 5 bases and 6 bases, there was a span of 21 bases. The germline gives CDR1 DFQATT, CDR2 SNEGSKA (reference sequence). DNA for the CDR3: TGCAGTGCTGAGACGGGGGACAGTTCCGCGGATACGCAGTATTTT. This gives the protein CSAETGDSSADTQYF.

This clonotype has more than one count but fewer than ten. In nucleotides, the CDR3 is TGTGCCAGCTCACCTTCAGGGACAGGCGGGATGAACACTGAAGCTTTCTTT. Translated: CASSPSGTGGMNTEAFF. The chain links TRBV18 to TRBJ1-1, with 8 bases lining up with TRBD1. Germline CDR1 reads KGHSH; CDR2 reads LQKENI. V lost 3 bases to trimming and J lost 0 bases; unmatched junction nucleotides: 9. The CDR3 contains 17 residues.

This clonotype appeared many times. The V gene is TRBV6-2 or TRBV6-3, the J gene TRBJ2-3; weak D call: TRBD1 (6 bases). The CDR3 consists of 14 residues. The V gene's germline CDR1 is MNHEY and CDR2 SVGEGT. Trimming took off 0 bases at V and 3 bases at J, with 7 bases between the two ends. CDR3 nucleotides: TGTGCCAGCAGTTACTCGAGGGGGACAGATACGCAGTATTTT. Its translation is CASSYSRGTDTQYF.

There are many counts of this clonotype. V usage is TRBV7-2 and J usage is TRBJ2-3; 7 bases align to TRBD2. This CDR3 is 18 amino acids long. V shed 4 bases and J 0 bases; nucleotides not matched to a gene: 13. Germline values: CDR1 SGHTA, CDR2 FQGNSA. CDR3 region: CASSSRIAGPRSTDTQYF. For the CDR3, the DNA is TGTGCCAGCAGCTCCCGGATAGCGGGCCCCCGTAGCACAGATACGCAGTATTTT. The whole variable domain, filled in from reference TRBV7-2 and TRBJ2-3, reads GAGVSQSPSNKVTEKGKDVELRCDPISGHTALYWYRQSLGQGLEFLIYFQGNSAPDKSGLPSDRFSAERTGGSVSTLTIQRTQQEDSAVYLCASSSRIAGPRSTDTQYFGPGTRLTVL.

The V and J genes are TRBV5-1 and TRBJ1-3; no reliable D call. This CDR3 contains 17 residues. The germline V gene encodes CDR1 SGHRS and CDR2 YFSETQ. Trimming left V 4 bases short and J 0 bases short, with 17 bases between. In DNA, the CDR3 is TGCGCCAGCAGCCCCGTACCGCAGCCGAGCTCTGGAAACACCATATATTTT. The encoded protein is CASSPVPQPSSGNTIYF.

This clonotype was detected ten times or more. The V gene is TRBV7-6, the J gene TRBJ1-5; the D gene is possibly TRBD1 (6 bases). The CDR3 consists of 19 residues. Looked up from germline, CDR1 is SGHVS and CDR2 is FNYEAQ. V was pared by 2 bases and J by 0 bases, with 20 bases between. The CDR3 reads CASSLSPGGGQYSNQPQHF. CDR3 coding DNA: TGTGCCAGCAGCTTATCCCCCGGGGGGGGCCAGTATAGCAATCAGCCCCAGCATTTT.